This T cell receptor beta chain was documented in a study of blood T cell repertoires in COVID-19 (dated by TCRdb to the early 2020s). For the study in its entirety: Samples covering the acute and convalescent phases of COVID-19 were provided by collaborators in the United States, Italy and Spain. The material from the prospective study consisted of cDNA or gDNA derived from T cells, B-cell-depleted T cells, or PBMCs. The dataset comprised deeply sampled blood TCRbeta repertoires from subjects exposed to, actively infected with, or recovered from COVID-19. The repertoires were made available in a free public database intended to serve as a resource for research on the immune response to SARS-CoV-2. Samples were obtained from the ongoing ImmuneRACE study (first 160 participants) and from some 1,200 subjects provided by 6 global collaborators. The sample metadata nearly always contained a de-identified subject ID, COVID-19 status, age in years and sex. Where available, HLA class I and class II types were taken from metadata supplied by the sample provider and were not determined by assay-based typing.

TCRbeta CDR3 regions were amplified from genomic DNA by means of the immunoSEQ Assay, a bias-controlled multiplex PCR. As for the original processing: Within the assay, amplification of reference gene primers was used to estimate how many nucleated cells each sample contained. Sequence reads were collapsed and filtered to measure the absolute abundance of every unique TCRbeta CDR3 rearrangement. For each sample, productive Simpson clonality was calculated by taking the square root of Simpson's diversity index across productive rearrangements. TCRdb took over this immuneACCESS table, retaining in-frame rearrangements with V and J assigned. Such tables are incomplete; in checked studies, under half of the missing clones stem from an unresolved V gene, and the remainder is unexplained. Clone size and V and J calls were adopted from that table, with D and trimming inferred from the DNA. Within this sample are tens of thousands of clones, with roughly 80% of them counted one time only. 15% to 20% of the sample comes from the top ten.

Each collaborating institution followed its own protocols to collect whole blood in K2EDTA tubes. Collaborator samples were shipped for TCRbeta analysis as frozen whole blood, isolated PBMCs, or DNA extracted from either sample type. CDR1 and CDR2 are read off the germline V gene as MGHRA and YSYEKL. The CDR3 contains 15 residues, cysteine and phenylalanine counted. CDR3 DNA is the only sequence kept; it has 45 bases, read in frame from the first base. V drops 2 bases and J drops 3 bases, leaving 14 bases in between. Concerning this clone: The antigen this receptor binds is unknown. No base quality information exists; no much larger clone differs at one position.

General findings and caveats noted by the study authors: The amount of clinical and demographic metadata varied by source and participant and was provided uncurated.

This TCR came from an elderly woman with acute or convalescent COVID-19. The chain couples TRBV4-1 to TRBJ2-7; no confident D gene assignment can be made. The specimen sequenced was peripheral blood. In nucleotides, the sequence is TGCGCCAGCAGCCAACCGGGTCCCGGTGGCTACGAGCAGTACTTC. Protein translation: CASSQPGPGGYEQYF.